The clone carrying this T cell receptor beta chain was observed once. Its antigen remains unknown. The sample originates from a study of CD8 T cells in Susac syndrome. Random hexamers were used to reverse transcribe an amount of about 0.45 to 1 ug RNA. An immunoSEQ multiplex PCR amplified TCR beta CDR3 over 54 Vbeta and 13 Jbeta. TCRdb re-analysed the immunoSEQ multiplex PCR reads in MiXCR, keeping a single row per CDR3 protein. The table has 150,000 to 200,000 distinct CDR3 sequences, approximately 96% seen once. The controls, all healthy donors, were matched for age and sex. CD8+ and CD4+ T cells were negatively isolated; TEMRA cells were FACS-enriched. Findings and limits, study-wide: The study acknowledged a relatively small number of individuals in its TCR sequencing and HLA analysis.

CDR1 MNHEY and CDR2 SVGAGI come from the germline V gene. This CDR3 has 15 residues. The V and J ends lost 0 bases and 2 bases respectively, with 9 bases between them. This TCR was recovered from a human donor in good health. Input material: CD4+ T cells from PBMCs. The genes are TRBV6-5 and TRBJ2-3; D remains unclear. The CDR3 is CASSYSKAYTDTQYF. CDR3 DNA: TGTGCCAGCAGTTACTCGAAGGCTTACACAGATACGCAGTATTTT.